The 17 T cell receptor beta chains presented below share a single source sample, sequenced in a study of blood T cell repertoires in COVID-19. Sequencing used immunoSEQ multiplex PCR; TCRdb keeps in-frame clones, though not all of them. The table lists roughly 230,000 clones, around 90% of them singletons. The sequencing input was peripheral blood. The receptors shown here come from a human donor in a cohort sampled during active COVID-19.

The chain joins TRBV5-1 to TRBJ2-7; possible D gene TRBD1, 5 bases. Trimming removed 4 bases from V and 6 bases from J, with 17 bases in between. This CDR3 contains 14 residues. Germline V CDR1 and CDR2: SGHRS, YFSETQ. The CDR3 loop reads CASSRGVGALEQYF. CDR3 coding DNA: TGCGCCAGCAGCCGTGGAGTTGGGGCGCTCGAGCAGTACTTC.

The genes are TRBV4-3 and TRBJ2-7, with 7 bases identical to TRBD1. CDR3 size: 15 residues. Germline V gene lookup returns CDR1 LGHNA and CDR2 YSLEER. V lost 0 bases to trimming and J lost 5 bases; unmatched junction nucleotides: 7. CDR3 amino acids: CASSQDQGTVDEQYF. As DNA, the CDR3 is TGCGCCAGCAGCCAAGATCAGGGGACAGTCGACGAGCAGTACTTC.

V usage is TRBV9 and J usage is TRBJ2-5; D gene uncertain. This CDR3 spans 13 amino acids. Trimming left V 5 bases short and J 5 bases short, with 13 bases between. Germline V gives CDR1 SGDLS, CDR2 YYNGEE. The CDR3 DNA sequence: TGTGCCAGCAGGCGGAGTTCAACGGAGACCCAGTACTTC. Its protein is CASRRSSTETQYF.

The V gene is TRBV5-5, the J gene TRBJ1-4; D unresolved. Trimming left V 2 bases short and J 3 bases short, with 8 bases between. This CDR3 has 14 amino acids. The germline V gene encodes CDR1 SGHKS and CDR2 YYEKEE (reference sequence). The CDR3 is CASSFERANEKLFF. The CDR3 region has the DNA TGTGCCAGCAGCTTCGAGAGGGCTAATGAAAAACTGTTTTTT.

This chain connects TRBV5-1 to TRBJ1-5; maybe TRBD1 (5 bases). The CDR3 extends over 15 amino acids. The germline CDR1 and CDR2 sequences are SGHRS and YFSETQ. Trimming stripped 4 bases from V and 6 bases from J, with 17 bases between. The CDR3 nucleotides are TGCGCCAGCAGCCCCGTTCCAGGAGGGGTTCAGCCCCAGCATTTT. Amino acids: CASSPVPGGVQPQHF.

The chain joins TRBV19 to TRBJ1-3; D is ambiguous. The V gene's germline CDR1 is LNHDA and CDR2 SQIVND (reference sequence). The CDR3 contains 12 residues. Trimming left V 5 bases short and J 3 bases short, with 5 bases between. CDR3 in DNA: TGTGCCAGTAGTCCCCTTGGAAACACCATATATTTT. Amino acids: CASSPLGNTIYF.

This sequence joins TRBV29-1 and TRBJ1-4, with 8 bases matching TRBD1. V lost 5 bases, J lost 8 bases, and 7 bases stayed unmatched. CDR1 SQVTM and CDR2 ANQGSEA come from the germline V gene. The CDR3 covers 13 residues. CDR3: CSVTGTGEEKLFF. As DNA, the CDR3 is TGCAGCGTTACCGGGACAGGAGAAGAAAAACTGTTTTTT.

V gene TRBV10-3 combines with J gene TRBJ1-1; 9 bases map to TRBD1. CDR1 and CDR2 from the germline V gene are ENHRY and SYGVKD. The CDR3 has 18 amino acids. V lost 0 bases, J lost 4 bases, and 12 bases stayed unmatched. CDR3 sequence: CAISESSGLQGAGTEAFF. Written as DNA, the CDR3 is TGTGCCATCAGTGAGTCTTCGGGGCTACAGGGGGCTGGCACTGAAGCTTTCTTT.

This sequence joins TRBV30 and TRBJ1-1; tentatively, D is TRBD1 (5 bases). Trimming stripped 2 bases from V and 3 bases from J, with 7 bases between. The CDR3 covers 12 residues. Germline CDR1 and CDR2: GTSNPN and SVGIG (reference sequence). CDR3 in amino acids: CAWSPGDTEAFF. CDR3 bases: TGTGCCTGGAGTCCGGGGGACACTGAAGCTTTCTTT.

The sample holds one count of this clone. The chain couples TRBV12-3 or TRBV12-4 to TRBJ2-7; 8 bases match TRBD2. The V segment lost 5 bases and the J segment 9 bases; nucleotides outside the gene matches: 9. The length of the CDR3 is 13 residues. In DNA form, the CDR3 reads TGTGCCAGCAGTCGGGGGGGACTAGAGGCGCAGTACTTC. It is translated as CASSRGGLEAQYF.

The V and J genes are TRBV6-1 and TRBJ2-7; TRBD1 might be the D (6 bases). Germline V lookup: CDR1 MNHNS, CDR2 SASEGT. V gave up 1 base and J gave up 3 bases, with 13 bases separating them. The length of the CDR3 is 15 residues. This CDR3 reads CASSEDTGKVYEQYF. DNA of the CDR3: TGTGCCAGCAGTGAAGATACAGGGAAGGTCTACGAGCAGTACTTC.

This clone was recorded only once. The chain employs TRBV4-2 and TRBJ2-3; 13 bases align to TRBD2. Per germline, CDR1 LGHNA and CDR2 YNFKEQ. This CDR3 has 19 residues. V was pared by 1 base and J by 3 bases, with 10 bases of the junction left unmatched. The chain's CDR3 is CASSQAGLAGVGGTDTQYF. The CDR3 bases are TGTGCCAGCAGCCAAGCCGGACTAGCGGGAGTGGGTGGTACAGATACGCAGTATTTT.

V is TRBV28 and J is TRBJ1-1; D is unresolved. V lost 3 bases and J 8 bases, leaving 19 bases between the germline ends. Germline CDR1 and CDR2: MDHEN and SYDVKM. This CDR3 has 15 residues. CDR3 loop: CASSFPSRGLAEAFF. For the CDR3, the DNA is TGTGCCAGCAGTTTCCCATCACGGGGATTAGCGGAAGCTTTCTTT.

There are a few counts of this clone. The rearrangement joins TRBV19 to TRBJ2-7; 7 nucleotides line up with TRBD1. V dropped 5 bases and J dropped 2; count of bases not matched to a gene: 6. The V gene's germline CDR1 is LNHDA and CDR2 SQIVND (reference sequence). The CDR3 runs 14 residues. As DNA, the CDR3 is TGTGCCAGTAGTCTCGACAGGGAGACCTACGAGCAGTACTTC. Its translation: CASSLDRETYEQYF.

The chain combines TRBV7-9 with TRBJ1-4; 9 bases are shared with TRBD1. V lost 0 bases and J lost 7; bases outside the gene matches: 15. Germline CDR1 is SEHNR and CDR2 is FQNEAQ (reference sequence). The CDR3 loop spans 19 amino acids. DNA of the CDR3: TGTGCCAGCAGCTTAGCCAACCGGGACAGGGTTCTTAGAGGTGAAAAACTGTTTTTT. This sequence encodes CASSLANRDRVLRGEKLFF.

The chain has TRBV7-9 and TRBJ2-5, with 11 bases fitting TRBD1. The germline gives CDR1 SEHNR, CDR2 FQNEAQ (reference sequence). V trimming: 4 bases; J trimming: 4 bases; junction bases outside the gene matches: 5. This CDR3 has 15 residues. This CDR3 is CASSSAGTGGETQYF. The CDR3 DNA follows: TGTGCCAGCAGCTCAGCCGGGACAGGGGGAGAGACCCAGTACTTC.

The gene calls are TRBV5-6 and TRBJ2-1; TRBD2 aligns across 12 bases. The CDR3 has 16 amino acids. Trimming took 4 bases from V and 3 from J; bases not matched to a gene: 5. Per germline, CDR1 SGHDT and CDR2 YYEEEE. The DNA for the CDR3 is TGTGCCAGCAGCCCTAGGACTAGCGGGAACTACAATGAGCAGTTCTTC. Translation: CASSPRTSGNYNEQFF.